This T cell receptor (beta chain) is drawn from a study of blood T cell repertoires in COVID-19. TCRdb's table, derived via immunoSEQ multiplex PCR, lists solely in-frame clones and lacks some. There are around 300,000 clones in the sample; 85% to 90% occur only once, and less than 3% lies in the top ten. The V end was cut by 0 bases, the J end by 1 base, with 12 bases between. The CDR3 length is 16 residues. CDR1 and CDR2 (germline): SGHVS, FNYEAQ. The source material was peripheral blood. The chain combines TRBV7-6 with TRBJ2-5, with D unclear. The TCR sequence derives from a woman aged 25 to 45 with COVID-19, enrolled during active disease. The CDR3 nucleotides read TGTGCCAGCAGCTTAGCCTCGAGCCCCGCCCAAGAGACCCAGTACTTC. This sequence encodes CASSLASSPAQETQYF. The entire variable domain, with the rest obtained from reference TRBV7-6 and TRBJ2-5, is as follows: GAGVSQSPRYKVTKRGQDVALRCDPISGHVSLYWYRQALGQGPEFLTYFNYEAQQDKSGLPNDRFSAERPEGSISTLTIQRTEQRDSAMYRCASSLASSPAQETQYFGPGTRLLVL.